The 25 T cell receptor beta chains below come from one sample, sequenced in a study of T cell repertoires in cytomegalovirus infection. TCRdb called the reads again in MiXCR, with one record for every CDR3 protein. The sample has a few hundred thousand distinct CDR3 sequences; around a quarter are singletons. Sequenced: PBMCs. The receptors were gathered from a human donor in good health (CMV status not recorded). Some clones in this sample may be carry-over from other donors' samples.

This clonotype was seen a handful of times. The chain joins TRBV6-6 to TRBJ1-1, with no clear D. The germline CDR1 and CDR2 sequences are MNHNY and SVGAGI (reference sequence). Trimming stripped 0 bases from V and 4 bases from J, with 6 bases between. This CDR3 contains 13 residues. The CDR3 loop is CASSYSKSTEAFF. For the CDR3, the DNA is TGTGCCAGCAGTTACTCGAAGAGCACTGAAGCTTTCTTT.

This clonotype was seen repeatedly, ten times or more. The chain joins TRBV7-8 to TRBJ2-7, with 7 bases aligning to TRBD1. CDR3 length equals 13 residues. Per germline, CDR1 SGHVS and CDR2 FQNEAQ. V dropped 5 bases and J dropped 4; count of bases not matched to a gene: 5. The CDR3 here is CASSAKTGYEQYF. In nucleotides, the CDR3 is TGTGCCAGCAGCGCCAAGACAGGGTACGAGCAGTACTTC.

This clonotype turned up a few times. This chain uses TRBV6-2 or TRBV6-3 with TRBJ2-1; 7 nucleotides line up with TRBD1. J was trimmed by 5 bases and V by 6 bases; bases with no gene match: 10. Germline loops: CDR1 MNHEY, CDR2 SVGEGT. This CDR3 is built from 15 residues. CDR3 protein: CASRPLGQADNEQFF. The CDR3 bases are TGTGCCAGCAGACCACTCGGACAGGCTGACAATGAGCAGTTCTTC.

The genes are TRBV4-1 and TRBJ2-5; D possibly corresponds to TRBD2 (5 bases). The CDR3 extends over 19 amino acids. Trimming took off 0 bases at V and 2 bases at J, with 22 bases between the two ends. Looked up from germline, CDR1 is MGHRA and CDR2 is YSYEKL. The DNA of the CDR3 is TGCGCCAGCAGCCAAGATCTCCTATCTCCCTCGGGGTCACAAGAGACCCAGTACTTC. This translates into CASSQDLLSPSGSQETQYF.

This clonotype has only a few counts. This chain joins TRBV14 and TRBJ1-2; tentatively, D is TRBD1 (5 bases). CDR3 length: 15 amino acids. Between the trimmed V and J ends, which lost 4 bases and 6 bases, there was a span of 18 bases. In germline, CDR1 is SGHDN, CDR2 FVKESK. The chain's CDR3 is CASSLTVRGFNGYTF. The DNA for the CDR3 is TGTGCCAGCAGCCTTACCGTTCGGGGGTTCAATGGCTACACCTTC.

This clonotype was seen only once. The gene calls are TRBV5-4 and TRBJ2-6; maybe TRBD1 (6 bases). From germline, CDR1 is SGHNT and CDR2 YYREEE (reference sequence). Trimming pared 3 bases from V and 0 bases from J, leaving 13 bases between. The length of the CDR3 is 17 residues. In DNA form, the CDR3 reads TGTGCCAGCAGCTACAGGGTCGGAGGCTCTGGGGCCAACGTCCTGACTTTC. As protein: CASSYRVGGSGANVLTF.

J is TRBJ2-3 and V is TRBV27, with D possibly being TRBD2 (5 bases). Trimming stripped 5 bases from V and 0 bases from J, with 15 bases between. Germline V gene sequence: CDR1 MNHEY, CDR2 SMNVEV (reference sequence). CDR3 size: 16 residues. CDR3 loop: CASSPPWEISTDTQYF. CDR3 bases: TGTGCCAGCAGTCCCCCATGGGAGATCAGCACAGATACGCAGTATTTT.

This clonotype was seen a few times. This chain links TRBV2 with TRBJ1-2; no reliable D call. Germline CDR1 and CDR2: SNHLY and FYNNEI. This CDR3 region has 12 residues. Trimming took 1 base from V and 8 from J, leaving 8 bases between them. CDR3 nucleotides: TGTGCCAGCAGTGAAGACCAGGACGGCTACACCTTC. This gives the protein CASSEDQDGYTF.

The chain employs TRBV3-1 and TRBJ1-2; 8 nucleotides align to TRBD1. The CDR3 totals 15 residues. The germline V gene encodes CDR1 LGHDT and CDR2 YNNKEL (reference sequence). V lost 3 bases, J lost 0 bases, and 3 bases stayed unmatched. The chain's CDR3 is CASSHGTGSNYGYTF. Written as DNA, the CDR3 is TGTGCCAGCAGCCACGGGACAGGCTCTAACTATGGCTACACCTTC.

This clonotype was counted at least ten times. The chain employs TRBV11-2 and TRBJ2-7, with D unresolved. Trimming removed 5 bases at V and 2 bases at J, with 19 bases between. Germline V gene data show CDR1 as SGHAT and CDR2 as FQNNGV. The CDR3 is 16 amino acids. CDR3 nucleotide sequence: TGTGCCAGCAGCCCCGCCCCCCCGGGCACCGCCTACGAGCAGTACGTC. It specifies CASSPAPPGTAYEQYV.

In nucleotides, the CDR3 is TGTGCCAGCAAATTAAGCCCGGCTATGAACACTGAAGCTTTCTTT. Residues: CASKLSPAMNTEAFF. V gene TRBV6-5 combines with J gene TRBJ1-1; D is unresolved. Germline assignment: CDR1 MNHEY and CDR2 SVGAGI. Trimming removed 7 bases at V and 0 bases at J, with 15 bases between. This CDR3 contains 15 residues.

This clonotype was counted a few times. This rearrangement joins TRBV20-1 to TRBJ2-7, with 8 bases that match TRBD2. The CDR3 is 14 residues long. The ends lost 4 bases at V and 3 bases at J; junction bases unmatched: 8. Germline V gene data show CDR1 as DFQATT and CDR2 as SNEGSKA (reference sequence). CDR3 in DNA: TGCAGTGCTACACTAGCGGAAGGACACTACGAGCAGTACTTC. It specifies CSATLAEGHYEQYF.

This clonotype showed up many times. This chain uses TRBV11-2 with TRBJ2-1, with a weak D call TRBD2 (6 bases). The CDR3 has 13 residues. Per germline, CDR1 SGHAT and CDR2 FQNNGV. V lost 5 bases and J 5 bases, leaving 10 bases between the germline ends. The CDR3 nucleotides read TGTGCCAGCAGCATCGGGAGCCACAATGAGCAGTTCTTC. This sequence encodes CASSIGSHNEQFF.

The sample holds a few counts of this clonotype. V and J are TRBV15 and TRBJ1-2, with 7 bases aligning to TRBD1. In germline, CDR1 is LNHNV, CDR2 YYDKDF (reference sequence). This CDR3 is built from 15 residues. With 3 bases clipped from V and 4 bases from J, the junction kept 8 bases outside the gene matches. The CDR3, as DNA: TGTGCCACCAGCAGGGACAACAGGGGAGTCTATGGCTACACCTTC. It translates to CATSRDNRGVYGYTF.

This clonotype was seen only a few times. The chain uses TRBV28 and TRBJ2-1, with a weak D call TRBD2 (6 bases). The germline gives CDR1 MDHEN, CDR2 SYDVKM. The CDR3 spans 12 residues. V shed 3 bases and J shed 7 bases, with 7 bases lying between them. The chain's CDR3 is CASSFAGNEQFF. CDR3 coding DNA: TGTGCCAGCAGTTTTGCGGGGAATGAGCAGTTCTTC.

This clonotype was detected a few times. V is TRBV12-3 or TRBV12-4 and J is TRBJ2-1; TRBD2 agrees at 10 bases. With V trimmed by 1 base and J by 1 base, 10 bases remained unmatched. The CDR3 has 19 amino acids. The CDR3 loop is CASSLGVAGGLRSYNEQFF. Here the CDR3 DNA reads TGTGCCAGCAGTTTAGGGGTAGCGGGAGGCCTTAGGTCCTACAATGAGCAGTTCTTC.

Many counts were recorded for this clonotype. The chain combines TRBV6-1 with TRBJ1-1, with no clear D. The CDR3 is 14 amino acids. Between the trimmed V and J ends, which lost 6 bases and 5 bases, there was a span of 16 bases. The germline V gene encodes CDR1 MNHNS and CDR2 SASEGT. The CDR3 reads CASRDRDPRTEAFF. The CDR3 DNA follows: TGTGCCAGCAGGGACCGGGATCCCAGGACTGAAGCTTTCTTT.

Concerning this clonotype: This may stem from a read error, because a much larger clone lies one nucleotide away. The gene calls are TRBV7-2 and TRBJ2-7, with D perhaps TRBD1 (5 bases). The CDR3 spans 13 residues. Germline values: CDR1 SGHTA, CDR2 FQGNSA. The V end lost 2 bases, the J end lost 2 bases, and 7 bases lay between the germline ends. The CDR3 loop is CTSSLTGTYEQYF. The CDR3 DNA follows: TGTACCAGCAGCTTAACAGGCACCTACGAGCAGTACTTC.

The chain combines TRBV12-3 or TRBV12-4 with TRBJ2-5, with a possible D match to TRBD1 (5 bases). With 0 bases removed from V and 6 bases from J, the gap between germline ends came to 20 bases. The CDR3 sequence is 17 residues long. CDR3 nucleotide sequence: TGTGCCAGCAGTTTAGCCAGGATAGGGGTCCAGGTGCAGACCCAGTACTTC. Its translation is CASSLARIGVQVQTQYF.

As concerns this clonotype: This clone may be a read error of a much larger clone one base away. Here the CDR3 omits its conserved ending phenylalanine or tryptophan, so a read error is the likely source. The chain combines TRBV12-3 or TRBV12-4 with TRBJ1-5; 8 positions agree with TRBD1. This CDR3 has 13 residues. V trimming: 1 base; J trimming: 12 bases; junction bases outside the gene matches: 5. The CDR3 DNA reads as TGTGCCAGCAGTTTAGGGACAGGGAGAGTCCAGCATTCT. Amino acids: CASSLGTGRVQHS.

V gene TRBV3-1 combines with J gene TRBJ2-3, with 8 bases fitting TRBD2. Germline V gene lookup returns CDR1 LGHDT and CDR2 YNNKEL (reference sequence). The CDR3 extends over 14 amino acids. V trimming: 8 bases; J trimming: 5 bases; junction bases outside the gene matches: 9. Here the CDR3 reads CASGAAGAGDTQYF. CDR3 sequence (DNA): TGTGCCAGCGGTGCAGCGGGAGCAGGAGATACGCAGTATTTT.

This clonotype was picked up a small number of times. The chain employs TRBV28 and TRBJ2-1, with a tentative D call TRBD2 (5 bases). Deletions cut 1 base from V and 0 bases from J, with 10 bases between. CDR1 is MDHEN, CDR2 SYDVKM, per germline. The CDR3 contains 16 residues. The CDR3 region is CASSLYSGSSYNEQFF. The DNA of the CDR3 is TGTGCCAGCAGTTTATATTCGGGGAGCTCCTACAATGAGCAGTTCTTC.

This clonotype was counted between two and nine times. CDR3 in DNA: TGCAGTGCTAGAGACGAGGGGACCTACGAGCAGTACGTC. It specifies CSARDEGTYEQYV. The chain links TRBV20-1 to TRBJ2-7; D is perhaps TRBD1 or TRBD2 (5 bases each). CDR1 DFQATT and CDR2 SNEGSKA come from the germline V gene (reference sequence). V lost 0 bases and J lost 2, with 8 bases in between. CDR3 length equals 13 residues.

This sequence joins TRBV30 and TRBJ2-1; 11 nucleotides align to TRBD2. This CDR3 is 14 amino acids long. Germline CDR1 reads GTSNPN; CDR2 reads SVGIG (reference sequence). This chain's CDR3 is CAFTLAGGFNEQFF. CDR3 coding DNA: TGTGCTTTTACTCTAGCGGGAGGTTTCAATGAGCAGTTCTTC.

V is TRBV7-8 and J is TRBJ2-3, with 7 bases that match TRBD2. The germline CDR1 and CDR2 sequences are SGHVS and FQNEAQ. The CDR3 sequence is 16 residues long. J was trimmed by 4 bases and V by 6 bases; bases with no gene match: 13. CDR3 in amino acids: CASRHGRLAPADTQYF. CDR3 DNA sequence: TGTGCCAGCAGACACGGGAGACTAGCACCCGCAGATACGCAGTATTTT.